This TCR beta chain comes out of a study of CD8 T cells in ankylosing spondylitis. Libraries of TCR beta came from quantitative 5'-RACE with molecular barcodes. One entry per CDR3 protein, called by TCRdb with MiXCR from the 5' RACE reads. Counted here are 750,000 to 850,000 distinct CDR3 sequences, approximately 12% occurring once; the ten biggest clones make up less than 0.65%. Overall study findings and caveats: In reactive arthritis synovial fluid and blood, some motif variants had been reported before. Disease-linked clones were found to be CD8+ and relatively rare in peripheral blood. Disease-linked clones reportedly concentrated significantly in matched ankylosing spondylitis synovial fluid. What appeared characteristic of ankylosing spondylitis blood was a TCR beta motif of several highly homologous variants.

In germline, CDR1 is SQVTM, CDR2 ANQGSEA. This CDR3 is 14 amino acids long. The V end lost 3 bases, the J end lost 4 bases, and 15 bases lay between the germline ends. In regard to this clonotype: Its antigen is unidentified.

The rearrangement links TRBV29-1 to TRBJ2-5, with D unclear. This TCR was sampled from a male donor with ankylosing spondylitis. The sequenced material came from blood, either unsorted or a sorted T cell fraction (not recorded which). The CDR3 bases are TGCAGCGTTGACTTGGTCACGCTAGGAGAGACCCAGTACTTC. It yields the protein CSVDLVTLGETQYF.